This is a list of T cell receptor beta chains from one sample in a study of control samples from healthy donors and cancer patients. Assay used: immunoSEQ multiplex PCR; TCRdb lists only in-frame clones, some missing. Of about 150,000 clones in the sample, over 90% were seen once. The sample comprised PBMCs. The source is a man between 60 and 75 years old with colorectal cancer. CDR3s include the opening cysteine and the closing phenylalanine or tryptophan. The D gene is left open where the match is weak. Only some rows state a clone size, as once, few, many or a class for expanded clones.

abundance	j_gene	d_gene	v_gene	CDR3aa	CDR3nt
once	TRBJ1-1	TRBD1	TRBV6-6	CASSPKGAPTEAFF	TGTGCCAGCAGTCCCAAGGGGGCCCCCACTGAAGCTTTCTTT
NA	TRBJ2-2	NA	TRBV6-5	CASKGRLNTGELFF	TGTGCCAGCAAGGGACGGTTGAACACCGGGGAGCTGTTTTTT
NA	TRBJ1-2	NA	TRBV6-1	CASSEEDRYGYTF	TGTGCCAGCAGTGAAGAGGATAGGTATGGCTACACCTTC
NA	TRBJ1-1	TRBD1	TRBV10-3	CAISDPGTGETEAFF	TGTGCCATCAGTGACCCAGGGACAGGGGAAACTGAAGCTTTCTTT
once	TRBJ1-3	NA	TRBV11-3	CASSFDSGNTIYF	TGTGCCAGCAGCTTCGATAGTGGAAACACCATATATTTT
NA	TRBJ2-3	TRBD1	TRBV18	CASLGQGADTQYF	TGTGCCAGCCTGGGACAGGGGGCAGATACGCAGTATTTT
NA	TRBJ2-7	NA	TRBV30	CAWQIPGRSYEQYF	TGTGCCTGGCAAATTCCGGGGCGCTCCTACGAGCAGTACTTC
once	TRBJ1-4	TRBD1	TRBV28	CANSLGQGRFEKLFF	TGTGCCAACAGTTTAGGACAGGGGAGGTTCGAAAAACTGTTTTTT
NA	TRBJ1-5	TRBD1	TRBV6-2/TRBV6-3	CASSHIDRGGNQPQHF	TGTGCCAGCAGCCACATTGACAGGGGAGGCAATCAGCCCCAGCATTTT
NA	TRBJ1-2	NA	TRBV5-1	CASSLAGQNYGYTF	TGCGCCAGCAGCTTGGCCGGACAGAACTATGGCTACACCTTC
NA	TRBJ2-2	NA	TRBV4-1	CASSHSTMGITNTGELFF	TGCGCCAGCAGCCACTCTACTATGGGGATAACGAACACCGGGGAGCTGTTTTTT
NA	TRBJ1-2	NA	TRBV5-3	CARSLVSGGAIDYGYTF	TGTGCCAGAAGCTTGGTAAGCGGGGGGGCGATCGACTATGGCTACACCTTC
NA	TRBJ1-2	NA	TRBV11-2	CASSLQVNYGYTF	TGTGCCAGCAGCCTACAGGTCAACTATGGCTACACCTTC
NA	TRBJ1-6	NA	TRBV27	CASTLGQGQSPLHF	TGTGCCAGCACCCTGGGGCAGGGCCAGTCACCCCTCCACTTT
NA	TRBJ1-5	NA	TRBV6-5	CASSLDRNSNQPQHF	TGTGCCAGCAGCCTCGACAGGAATAGCAATCAGCCCCAGCATTTT
NA	TRBJ2-2	NA	TRBV29-1	CSAQQGGTGELFF	TGCAGCGCCCAACAGGGGGGGACCGGGGAGCTGTTTTTT
few	TRBJ1-5	NA	TRBV18	CASSPQPNQPQHF	TGTGCCAGCTCACCCCAGCCCAATCAGCCCCAGCATTTT
NA	TRBJ2-1	TRBD2	TRBV19	CASSIGVLAGLPNEQFF	TGTGCCAGTAGTATAGGGGTCCTAGCGGGGCTCCCCAATGAGCAGTTCTTC
NA	TRBJ1-6	NA	TRBV19	CASTMDRLYNSPLHF	TGTGCCAGTACAATGGACCGCCTCTATAATTCACCCCTCCACTTT
NA	TRBJ1-2	TRBD1	TRBV5-1	CASSLDRGHGYTF	TGCGCCAGCAGCTTGGACAGGGGCCATGGCTACACCTTC
NA	TRBJ1-4	TRBD1	TRBV5-6	CASSASGGPNEKLFF	TGTGCCAGCAGCGCCTCAGGGGGCCCTAATGAAAAACTGTTTTTT
once	TRBJ1-2	TRBD1	TRBV5-4	CASTQDGTGGRLSGYTF	TGTGCCAGCACCCAGGACGGGACAGGTGGTCGCCTATCGGGCTACACCTTC
NA	TRBJ2-7	TRBD2	TRBV7-8	CASSLLAGYEQYF	TGTGCCAGCAGCTTACTAGCGGGCTACGAGCAGTACTTC
NA	TRBJ1-4	NA	TRBV6-5	CASSYSGNSNEKLFF	TGTGCCAGCAGTTACTCAGGGAACTCTAATGAAAAACTGTTTTTT
NA	TRBJ1-2	TRBD1	TRBV19	CASSMGQGVGGYTF	TGTGCCAGTAGTATGGGACAGGGAGTGGGTGGCTACACCTTC
NA	TRBJ1-1	NA	TRBV3-1/TRBV3-2	CASSPLGGRIEAFF	TGTGCCAGCAGCCCCCTCGGAGGGCGAATTGAAGCTTTCTTT
NA	TRBJ1-2	NA	TRBV10-2	CASSESGGRGYTF	TGCGCCAGCAGTGAGTCCGGCGGAAGAGGCTACACCTTC
NA	TRBJ2-7	TRBD2	TRBV11-2	CASSTYSGGAHYEQYF	TGTGCCAGCAGCACTTATAGCGGGGGTGCCCACTACGAGCAGTACTTC
once	TRBJ2-3	NA	TRBV6-5	CASSPRSAGTQYF	TGTGCCAGCAGTCCTCGGTCCGCCGGGACGCAGTATTTT
NA	TRBJ2-7	NA	TRBV7-9	CASSLAVLTYEQYF	TGTGCCAGCAGCCTCGCGGTTCTGACCTACGAGCAGTACTTC
NA	TRBJ1-4	TRBD1	TRBV19	CASSLSRTGRLEKLFF	TGTGCCAGTAGTCTCTCCAGGACAGGGAGGCTTGAAAAACTGTTTTTT
NA	TRBJ2-6	NA	TRBV4-1	CASSQDRSRLADFGANVLTF	TGCGCCAGCAGCCAAGATCGTTCACGTTTGGCGGACTTTGGGGCCAACGTCCTGACTTTC
NA	TRBJ1-5	NA	TRBV19	CASSIQVGGNQPQHF	TGTGCCAGTAGTATCCAGGTTGGTGGCAATCAGCCCCAGCATTTT
NA	TRBJ1-2	NA	TRBV18	CASSPQKYGYTF	TGTGCCAGCTCACCCCAGAAGTATGGCTACACCTTC
once	TRBJ2-7	NA	TRBV10-3	CAISRDSYEQYF	TGTGCCATCAGTCGGGACTCCTACGAGCAGTACTTC
NA	TRBJ1-4	TRBD1	TRBV30	CAWSEGQGAGGGEKLFF	TGTGCCTGGAGTGAGGGACAGGGAGCAGGGGGGGGCGAAAAACTGTTTTTT
NA	TRBJ2-5	NA	TRBV5-1	CASSPRDWRIGTQYF	TGCGCCAGCAGCCCCCGGGACTGGAGGATAGGGACCCAGTACTTC
NA	TRBJ1-5	NA	TRBV4-3	CASSQDRGGYSNQPQHF	TGCGCCAGCAGCCAAGATAGGGGGGGTTATAGCAATCAGCCCCAGCATTTT
NA	TRBJ1-2	NA	TRBV19	CASRERDRILYGYTF	TGTGCCAGTAGAGAACGGGACCGAATTCTCTATGGCTACACCTTC
NA	TRBJ2-4	TRBD1	TRBV7-9	CASSLDRENIQYF	TGTGCCAGCAGCTTGGACAGGGAGAACATTCAGTACTTC
NA	TRBJ2-2	NA	TRBV2	CASSAGANTGELFF	TGTGCCAGCAGTGCGGGGGCGAACACCGGGGAGCTGTTTTTT
NA	TRBJ1-2	TRBD1	TRBV18	CASSPGTGGNYGYTF	TGTGCCAGCTCCCCCGGGACAGGGGGCAACTATGGCTACACCTTC
few	TRBJ1-5	NA	TRBV3-1/TRBV3-2	CASSQRMDTLKHF	TGTGCCAGCAGCCAGAGGATGGACACCTTGAAGCATTTT
once	TRBJ2-5	NA	TRBV18	CASSGQGPGETQYF	TGTGCCAGCTCAGGCCAGGGGCCCGGAGAGACCCAGTACTTC
once	TRBJ1-2	NA	TRBV9	CASSVGERDGYTF	TGTGCCAGCAGCGTAGGGGAACGCGATGGCTACACCTTC
NA	TRBJ1-4	NA	TRBV7-2	CASSLGFLNEKLFF	TGTGCCAGCAGCTTAGGGTTCCTCAATGAAAAACTGTTTTTT
NA	TRBJ1-2	TRBD1	TRBV6-6	CASRFLGQERTGYTF	TGTGCCAGCAGATTCCTAGGACAGGAGCGTACCGGCTACACCTTC
NA	TRBJ2-3	NA	TRBV29-1	CNVERSSKDTQYF	TGCAACGTTGAAAGGTCTTCTAAGGATACGCAGTATTTT
NA	TRBJ2-2	NA	TRBV28	CASSLIDRDTGELFF	TGTGCCAGCAGTTTAATAGACAGAGACACCGGGGAGCTGTTTTTT
NA	TRBJ2-5	NA	TRBV11-2	CASSLGETQYF	TGTGCCAGCAGCTTGGGAGAGACCCAGTACTTC
NA	TRBJ2-6	TRBD1	TRBV5-4	CASSPGQGSSGANVLTF	TGTGCCAGCAGCCCCGGACAGGGGTCCTCTGGGGCCAACGTCCTGACTTTC
NA	TRBJ2-7	NA	TRBV5-5	CASSLAWGSSYEQYF	TGTGCCAGCAGCTTGGCTTGGGGGAGCTCCTACGAGCAGTACTTC
NA	TRBJ1-4	NA	TRBV3-1/TRBV3-2	CASSQVAGGLGANEKLFF	TGTGCCAGCAGCCAAGTGGCGGGGGGCTTAGGAGCTAATGAAAAACTGTTTTTT